This T cell receptor beta chain was retrieved from a study of cytomegalovirus exposure and HLA in healthy donors. Across the whole study: Unique TCR beta sequences numbering around 110 million came from 190 million or so T cells in an earlier analysis. Study-wide findings and caveats: Specificity for CMV antigens was confirmed in vitro for a few of the CMV-associated chains.

In regard to this clone: Its target is not known.

These donors, healthy bone marrow donors, were studied. The CDR3 length is 14 residues. CDR1 MGHDK and CDR2 SYGVNS come from the germline V gene. J gave up 7 bases and V 7 bases, and 7 bases lay outside the gene matches. The PCR employed 60 Vbeta primers together with 13 Jbeta primers. The assay was immunoSEQ multiplex PCR, and TCRdb's table has in-frame clones only and misses some. Its listing shows 150,000 to 200,000 clones. This clonotype was obtained from a woman under 30 in good health and CMV-seropositive. What was sequenced was PBMCs. This chain joins TRBV25-1 and TRBJ2-2; 9 nucleotides line up with TRBD1. CDR3 loop: CASILTGGSGELFF. DNA for the CDR3: TGTGCCAGCATCTTAACAGGGGGCAGCGGGGAGCTGTTTTTT.